One sample yielded the 27 T cell receptor beta chains listed below, sequenced in a study of neoadjuvant anti-PD-1 for oral cavity cancer. Regarding time point: after neoadjuvant nivolumab, at surgical resection. TCRdb's copy holds only in-frame clones and misses some; the assay was immunoSEQ multiplex PCR. The sample contains some 14,000 clones, approximately 73% of which appear only once. This sample comprised PBMCs, obtained after nivolumab (anti-PD-1) treatment. The receptors were sampled from a person aged 40 to 85 with oral cavity squamous cell carcinoma.

The chain has TRBV4-1 and TRBJ2-2; D remains unclear. The CDR3 runs to 16 residues. The V gene's germline CDR1 is MGHRA and CDR2 YSYEKL. Trimming took 1 base from V and 2 from J, leaving 11 bases between them. The CDR3 DNA follows: TGCGCCAGCAGCCAAGTTTTGGTTACTAACACCGGGGAGCTGTTTTTT. Its protein is CASSQVLVTNTGELFF.

The chain carries TRBV28 and TRBJ1-5; 10 bases agree with TRBD1. V gave up 5 bases and J gave up 5 bases; unmatched junction bases: 9. CDR1 and CDR2 (germline): MDHEN, SYDVKM. The CDR3 loop spans 16 amino acids. The CDR3 sequence is CASSPETGGRYQPQHF. Written as DNA, the CDR3 is TGTGCCAGCAGTCCTGAGACAGGGGGCCGTTATCAGCCCCAGCATTTT.

This clone was observed a few times. V gene TRBV29-1 combines with J gene TRBJ1-1; TRBD1 aligns across 8 bases. CDR1 and CDR2 (germline): SQVTM, ANQGSEA. The CDR3 spans 13 residues. After removal of 6 bases from V and 4 bases from J, the junction contained 7 bases not matched to a gene. CDR3 sequence reads: CSVVRGRVTEAFF. The CDR3 DNA reads TGCAGCGTGGTCAGGGGGCGCGTCACTGAAGCTTTCTTT. The variable domain in full, completed from reference TRBV29-1 and TRBJ1-1, reads SAVISQKPSRDICQRGTSLTIQCQVDSQVTMMFWYRQQPGQSLTLIATANQGSEATYESGFVIDKFPISRPNLTFSTLTVSNMSPEDSSIYLCSVVRGRVTEAFFGQGTRLTVV.

The V call is TRBV7-2, the J call TRBJ2-1, with TRBD1 matching over 8 bases. The CDR3 loop spans 14 amino acids. Germline trimming cut 6 bases from V and 4 bases from J; bases unmatched to any gene: 5. CDR1 SGHTA and CDR2 FQGNSA come from the germline V gene. CDR3 sequence: CASRHTGGYNEQFF. As DNA, the CDR3 is TGTGCCAGCAGACACACAGGGGGTTACAATGAGCAGTTCTTC.

The chain has TRBV7-3 and TRBJ2-1; 10 nucleotides agree with TRBD2. The CDR3 sequence is 14 residues long. Germline CDR1 SGHTA, CDR2 FQGTGA. V shed 4 bases, J shed 9 bases, and the junction held 6 bases outside the gene matches. The CDR3 DNA reads as TGTGCCAGCAGCTCGGGACTAGCGAGCGGTGAGCAGTTCTTC. Amino acid sequence: CASSSGLASGEQFF.

This clone was observed once. The chain has TRBV15 and TRBJ1-1; D is unclear. This CDR3 contains 17 residues. V lost 1 base, J lost 1 base, and 16 bases lay in between. CDR1 LNHNV and CDR2 YYDKDF come from the germline V gene (reference sequence). The CDR3: CATSRGMLGSKNTEAFF. The CDR3 coding sequence is TGTGCCACCAGCAGAGGAATGTTGGGCAGTAAGAACACTGAAGCTTTCTTT. The complete variable domain, with remaining parts taken from reference TRBV15 and TRBJ1-1, reads DAMVIQNPRYQVTQFGKPVTLSCSQTLNHNVMYWYQQKSSQAPKLLFHYYDKDFNNEADTPDNFQSRRPNTSFCFLDIRSPGLGDTAMYLCATSRGMLGSKNTEAFFGQGTRLTVV.

The chain joins TRBV6-6 to TRBJ2-3; D remains unclear. Trimming left V 4 bases short and J 6 bases short, with 11 bases between. The CDR3 spans 13 residues. CDR1 is MNHNY and CDR2 is SVGAGI in the germline V gene (reference sequence). CDR3 protein: CASSFRSPDTQYF. As DNA, the CDR3 is TGTGCCAGCAGTTTCCGGAGCCCGGATACGCAGTATTTT.

This chain links TRBV7-8 with TRBJ1-5; D may be TRBD1 (5 bases). CDR1 and CDR2 (germline): SGHVS, FQNEAQ. The CDR3 spans 15 residues. V was trimmed by 1 base and J by 5 bases, leaving 12 bases between them. CDR3 in DNA: TGTGCCAGCAGCTTAGGACAGTATGGGTATCAGCCCCAGCATTTT. This sequence encodes CASSLGQYGYQPQHF.

This clone was seen a single time. This rearrangement joins TRBV5-1 to TRBJ1-1; no clear D. Germline V gene data show CDR1 as SGHRS and CDR2 as YFSETQ. V lost 4 bases, J lost 1 base, and 8 bases lay in between. CDR3 length: 13 residues. CDR3 sequence reads: CASSIPQNTEAFF. The CDR3 nucleotides read TGCGCCAGCAGCATTCCACAGAACACTGAAGCTTTCTTT.

This clone was detected only a few times. The genes are TRBV7-9 and TRBJ1-2; 7 bases fit TRBD1. With V trimmed by 0 bases and J by 4 bases, 2 bases remained unmatched. Germline CDR1 and CDR2: SEHNR and FQNEAQ (reference sequence). The CDR3 sequence is 14 residues long. CDR3 amino acids: CASSLASGGYGYTF. The CDR3 DNA reads as TGTGCCAGCAGCTTAGCTTCAGGGGGCTATGGCTACACCTTC. Using reference TRBV7-9 and TRBJ1-2 for the parts outside the CDR3, the full variable domain is DTGVSQNPRHKITKRGQNVTFRCDPISEHNRLYWYRQTLGQGPEFLTYFQNEAQLEKSRLLSDRFSAERPKGSFSTLEIQRTEQGDSAMYLCASSLASGGYGYTFGSGTRLTVV.

V usage is TRBV5-1 and J usage is TRBJ1-6, with 7 positions matching TRBD1. The CDR3 runs to 15 residues. Germline values: CDR1 SGHRS, CDR2 YFSETQ. Losses at the gene ends were 0 bases for V and 10 bases for J; bases not matched to a gene: 7. CDR3 residues: CASSLVGQDLSPLHF. DNA for the CDR3: TGCGCCAGCAGCTTGGTTGGACAGGATCTATCACCCCTCCACTTT.

This clone was found a few times. The junction departs from the called germline gene at one end, perhaps through a read error. The V gene is TRBV5-5, the J gene TRBJ2-7; D gene ambiguous. CDR3 length: 12 residues. Germline CDR1 is SGHKS and CDR2 is YYEKEE (reference sequence). The CDR3 loop reads CASSLAGRTPLF. CDR3 DNA: TGTGCCAGCAGCTTGGCCGGTAGGACCCCTCTTTTC.

The chain couples TRBV4-1 to TRBJ2-5; D is possibly TRBD2 (5 bases). Per the germline V gene, CDR1 is MGHRA and CDR2 is YSYEKL. Trimming pared 3 bases from V and 7 bases from J, leaving 12 bases between. CDR3 size: 13 residues. CDR3 sequence reads: CASSHPGEGTQYF. In nucleotides, the CDR3 is TGCGCCAGCAGCCACCCGGGCGAGGGGACCCAGTACTTC.

A few counts support this clone. V usage is TRBV9 and J usage is TRBJ2-1; 12 bases map to TRBD2. The CDR3 length is 15 residues. Germline V gene sequence: CDR1 SGDLS, CDR2 YYNGEE. Trimming took 0 bases from V and 6 from J; bases not matched to a gene: 1. The CDR3 loop is CASSVGTSGVNEQFF. The CDR3 DNA sequence: TGTGCCAGCAGCGTAGGGACTAGCGGGGTCAATGAGCAGTTCTTC. Together with reference TRBV9 and TRBJ2-1, the CDR3 gives the full variable domain: DSGVTQTPKHLITATGQRVTLRCSPRSGDLSVYWYQQSLDQGLQFLIQYYNGEERAKGNILERFSAQQFPDLHSELNLSSLELGDSALYFCASSVGTSGVNEQFFGPGTRLTVL.

The rearrangement links TRBV29-1 to TRBJ2-7; no firm D call. Germline V gene data show CDR1 as SQVTM and CDR2 as ANQGSEA. V lost 6 bases and J 3 bases, leaving 12 bases between the germline ends. The CDR3 is 12 amino acids. CDR3: CSVAQHGYEQYF. The CDR3 DNA reads as TGCAGCGTCGCGCAACATGGCTACGAGCAGTACTTC.

The J gene is TRBJ2-1, the V gene TRBV6-5; TRBD1 agrees at 9 bases. Germline values: CDR1 MNHEY, CDR2 SVGAGI. This CDR3 region has 15 residues. V shed 5 bases and J 7 bases; nucleotides not matched to a gene: 9. CDR3 residues: CASSQQGAGKNEQFF. CDR3 DNA: TGTGCCAGCAGTCAACAGGGGGCTGGAAAGAATGAGCAGTTCTTC.

V and J are TRBV30 and TRBJ1-4, with D uncertain. The CDR3 loop spans 15 amino acids. Trimming stripped 5 bases from V and 3 bases from J, with 16 bases between. From germline, CDR1 is GTSNPN and CDR2 SVGIG (reference sequence). CDR3 sequence (DNA): TGTGCCTGGGGCCCTACATTTGGAGCTAATGAAAAACTGTTTTTT. It specifies CAWGPTFGANEKLFF.

The chain's CDR3 is CASSPPGGQPQHF. The CDR3 nucleotides are TGTGCCAGCAGCCCCCCAGGGGGACAGCCCCAGCATTTT. The chain has TRBV7-9 and TRBJ1-5; 7 nucleotides align to TRBD1. Unmatched junction bases numbered 5, after V lost 5 bases and J lost 7 bases. Germline V gene lookup returns CDR1 SEHNR and CDR2 FQNEAQ (reference sequence). This CDR3 has 13 residues.

The rearrangement joins TRBV20-1 to TRBJ2-1, with no clear D. The CDR3 consists of 11 residues. The germline V gene encodes CDR1 DFQATT and CDR2 SNEGSKA (reference sequence). Trimming removed 5 bases from V and 9 bases from J, with 11 bases in between. This CDR3 reads CSAGILGEQFF. The DNA of the CDR3 is TGCAGTGCTGGGATTCTTGGTGAGCAGTTCTTC.

This rearrangement joins TRBV6-5 to TRBJ2-1; TRBD1 matches 9 bases. Germline trimming cut 5 bases from V and 7 bases from J; bases unmatched to any gene: 9. This CDR3 comprises 15 residues. In germline, CDR1 is MNHEY, CDR2 SVGAGI. The CDR3 loop is CASSRGQGTGNEQFF. In DNA form, the CDR3 reads TGTGCCAGCAGTCGCGGACAGGGGACGGGGAATGAGCAGTTCTTC.

The CDR3 spells CASSVGVGPQETQYF. The CDR3 nucleotides are TGTGCCAGCAGCGTAGGTGTGGGCCCCCAAGAGACCCAGTACTTC. The chain has TRBV9 and TRBJ2-5, with unresolved D. Germline lookup yields CDR1 SGDLS and CDR2 YYNGEE. The CDR3 runs 15 residues. V lost 0 bases and J 1 base, leaving 10 bases between the germline ends.

CDR3 DNA sequence: TGTGCCAGCAGTGGCAATGGTGTTAGGACAGGGCGAACCTACGAGCAGTACTTC. Amino acids: CASSGNGVRTGRTYEQYF. The V gene is TRBV6-1, the J gene TRBJ2-7; 8 bases map to TRBD1. This CDR3 is 18 amino acids long. The junction had 16 bases not matched to a gene; V was cut back by 4 bases and J by 2 bases. Germline-derived CDR1 and CDR2 are MNHNS and SASEGT.

V and J are TRBV6-1 and TRBJ2-5; D may match TRBD1 or TRBD2 (6 bases each). The germline gives CDR1 MNHNS, CDR2 SASEGT. The CDR3 extends over 14 amino acids. The ends were cut back, 6 bases at V and 0 bases at J, with 11 bases in the middle. The CDR3 bases are TGTGCCAGCAGAACCGGGGGCTACCAAGAGACCCAGTACTTC. Translation gives CASRTGGYQETQYF.

The rearrangement uses TRBV13 and TRBJ1-1; unclear D gene. CDR1 is PRHDT, CDR2 FYEKMQ, per germline (reference sequence). V lost 2 bases and J lost 1, with 5 bases in between. CDR3 length equals 13 residues. CDR3 in amino acids: CASSLLQNTEAFF. The CDR3 DNA reads as TGTGCCAGCAGCTTATTACAGAACACTGAAGCTTTCTTT.

The rearrangement uses TRBV25-1 and TRBJ2-7; TRBD1 is a possible D gene (5 bases). Germline V lookup: CDR1 MGHDK, CDR2 SYGVNS. The CDR3 length is 14 residues. CDR3 region: CVKSGRPSSYEQYF. Written as DNA, the CDR3 is TGTGTTAAGTCAGGGCGGCCGAGCTCCTACGAGCAGTACTTC.

The rearrangement joins TRBV7-9 to TRBJ1-2; weak D call: TRBD1 (5 bases). The V end was cut by 2 bases, the J end by 2 bases, with 24 bases between. This CDR3 comprises 19 residues. In germline, CDR1 is SEHNR, CDR2 FQNEAQ (reference sequence). The CDR3 loop is CASSLLRGNSGSGNYGYTF. The CDR3 nucleotides read TGTGCCAGCAGCTTACTACGGGGAAATTCAGGGTCGGGAAACTATGGCTACACCTTC.

The chain couples TRBV9 to TRBJ1-3; no clear D. V was clipped by 0 bases and J by 0 bases, with 7 bases between them. The germline gives CDR1 SGDLS, CDR2 YYNGEE. The CDR3 length is 15 residues. CDR3 loop: CASSVGGYSGNTIYF. CDR3 coding DNA: TGTGCCAGCAGCGTAGGAGGATACTCTGGAAACACCATATATTTT.